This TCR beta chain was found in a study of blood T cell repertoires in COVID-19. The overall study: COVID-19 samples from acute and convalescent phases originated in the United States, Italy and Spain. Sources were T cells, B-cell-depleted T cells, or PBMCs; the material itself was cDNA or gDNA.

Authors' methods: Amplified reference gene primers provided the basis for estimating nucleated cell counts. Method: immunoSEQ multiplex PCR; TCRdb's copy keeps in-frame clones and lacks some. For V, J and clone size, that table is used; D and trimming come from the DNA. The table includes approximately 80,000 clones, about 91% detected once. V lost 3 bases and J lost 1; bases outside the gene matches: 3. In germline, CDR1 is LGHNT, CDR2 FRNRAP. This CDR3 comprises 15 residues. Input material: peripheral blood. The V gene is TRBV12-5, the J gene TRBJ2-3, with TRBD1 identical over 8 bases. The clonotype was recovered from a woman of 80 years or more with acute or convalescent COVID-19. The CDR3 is CASGFLGQGTDTQYF. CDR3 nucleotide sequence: TGTGCTAGTGGTTTTTTGGGACAGGGCACAGATACGCAGTATTTT.